Presented here are 15 T cell receptor beta chains from one specimen sequenced in a study of OX40 agonist ivuxolimab in advanced cancers. Produced via immunoSEQ multiplex PCR; TCRdb's table is partial and in-frame only. The sample has 62,000 or so clones, roughly nine tenths seen once. The sequencing here drew on CD4+ or CD8+ T cells sorted from blood, taken in a trial of the OX40 agonist ivuxolimab. These receptors came from an adult with an advanced solid tumor such as melanoma, head and neck, liver or kidney cancer.

The gene calls are TRBV18 and TRBJ2-2, with D perhaps given as TRBD1 or TRBD2 (5 bases each). In germline, CDR1 is KGHSH, CDR2 LQKENI. The CDR3 has 15 amino acids. Trimming left V 5 bases short and J 6 bases short, with 16 bases between. CDR3 sequence (DNA): TGTGCCAGCTCAACGAACTGGGGGTACGCCGGGGAGCTGTTTTTT. Its translation: CASSTNWGYAGELFF.

This chain links TRBV21-1 with TRBJ2-5; TRBD1 was called by the table and not checked on the DNA. TRBV21-1 represents a pseudogene. The CDR3 spans 19 residues. The CDR3 coding sequence is TGTGCCAGCAGCCCCCGGGACAGGGGGCTAGCGGGGTACCAAGAGACCCAGTACTTC. It codes for CASSPRDRGLAGYQETQYF.

The V and J genes are TRBV6-1 and TRBJ2-7, with D perhaps TRBD1 (6 bases). Trimming pared 11 bases from V and 3 bases from J, leaving 17 bases between. Germline V gives CDR1 MNHNS, CDR2 SASEGT. The CDR3 consists of 13 residues. This CDR3 reads CASARTESYEQYF. In nucleotides, the CDR3 is TGTGCCTCCGCCCGGACAGAGAGCTACGAGCAGTACTTC.

CDR3 sequence (DNA): TGTGCCAGCAGCTATTACAGGGGGGAAGGCGGCTACACCTTC. Its translation: CASSYYRGEGGYTF. The rearrangement joins TRBV5-4 to TRBJ1-2; 8 nucleotides align to TRBD1. Trimming cost V 3 bases and J 8 bases; bases outside gene matches: 9. The CDR3 contains 14 residues. Per germline, CDR1 SGHNT and CDR2 YYREEE (reference sequence).

V and J are TRBV29-1 and TRBJ1-2; perhaps TRBD1 as D (5 bases). Germline CDR1 reads SQVTM; CDR2 reads ANQGSEA. The V gene lost 7 bases and the J gene lost 5 bases, with 17 bases spanning the gap. The CDR3 covers 13 residues. The CDR3 bases are TGCAGCGCCGACACGGGGGGAGGGTATGGCTACACCTTC. Encoded protein: CSADTGGGYGYTF. Full variable domain (remainder filled in from reference TRBV29-1 and TRBJ1-2): SAVISQKPSRDICQRGTSLTIQCQVDSQVTMMFWYRQQPGQSLTLIATANQGSEATYESGFVIDKFPISRPNLTFSTLTVSNMSPEDSSIYLCSADTGGGYGYTFGSGTRLTVV.

V is TRBV10-3 and J is TRBJ2-1; D not resolved. The CDR3 covers 11 residues. V dropped 2 bases and J dropped 9 bases, with 5 bases sitting between them. Germline values: CDR1 ENHRY, CDR2 SYGVKD. CDR3 amino acids: CAISETREQFF. The DNA for the CDR3 is TGTGCCATCAGTGAGACGCGTGAGCAGTTCTTC.

This clone was seen once. The chain employs TRBV7-8 and TRBJ1-4; weak D call: TRBD1 (5 bases). The CDR3 loop spans 16 amino acids. Deletions cut 7 bases from V and 4 bases from J, with 19 bases between. Germline V gene sequence: CDR1 SGHVS, CDR2 FQNEAQ. The DNA for the CDR3 is TGTGCCAGCACCCGTGGGGGACGCCTTTTTAATGAAAAACTGTTTTTT. Encoded protein: CASTRGGRLFNEKLFF.

V is TRBV5-4 and J is TRBJ2-7; D ambiguous. CDR3 length: 15 amino acids. V was cut by 0 bases and J by 1 base, with 11 bases left in between. CDR1 and CDR2 (germline): SGHNT, YYREEE (reference sequence). CDR3 DNA sequence: TGTGCCAGCAGCTTGGGTGTAGTCCCTTCCTACGAGCAGTACTTC. Translation gives CASSLGVVPSYEQYF.

The V and J genes are TRBV2 and TRBJ2-1; 12 bases match TRBD2. This CDR3 has 15 residues. Trimming at V came to 8 bases and at J to 4 bases, leaving 6 bases not matched to a gene. Germline CDR1 is SNHLY and CDR2 is FYNNEI. This CDR3 is CASGRLAGAYNEQFF. CDR3 bases: TGTGCCAGCGGGAGACTAGCGGGAGCTTACAATGAGCAGTTCTTC.

J is TRBJ2-5 and V is TRBV29-1, with 9 bases identical to TRBD2. The CDR3 is 12 amino acids. Germline V gene data show CDR1 as SQVTM and CDR2 as ANQGSEA. V lost 5 bases to trimming and J lost 4 bases; unmatched junction nucleotides: 2. CDR3 sequence (DNA): TGCAGCGTTATAGCGGGAGTAGAGACCCAGTACTTC. Its protein is CSVIAGVETQYF.

This chain's CDR3 is CASSPSGTSGNTIYF. CDR3 nucleotides: TGCGCCAGCAGCCCGTCAGGAACCTCTGGAAACACCATATATTTT. The chain has TRBV5-1 and TRBJ1-3; D gene uncertain. CDR3 length: 15 amino acids. Per the germline V gene, CDR1 is SGHRS and CDR2 is YFSETQ. V lost 4 bases and J 0 bases, leaving 11 bases between the germline ends.

The chain carries TRBV7-9 and TRBJ1-1; D might be TRBD1 (6 bases). V lost 1 base and J lost 5, with 14 bases in between. The CDR3 covers 15 residues. Germline CDR1 is SEHNR and CDR2 is FQNEAQ (reference sequence). Written as DNA, the CDR3 is TGTGCCAGCAGCTTAGAAAGGGGGGCAATGACTGAAGCTTTCTTT. It translates to CASSLERGAMTEAFF.

The V call is TRBV18, the J call TRBJ1-1; D call uncertain. V lost 1 base to trimming and J lost 1 base, with 7 bases between them. The CDR3 spans 14 residues. Germline V gene data show CDR1 as KGHSH and CDR2 as LQKENI. The CDR3 DNA sequence: TGTGCCAGCTCACCACGCACAGAGAACACTGAAGCTTTCTTT. This gives the protein CASSPRTENTEAFF.

This clone came up once. The V gene is TRBV28, the J gene TRBJ2-1; TRBD2 agrees at 10 bases. Looked up from germline, CDR1 is MDHEN and CDR2 is SYDVKM. The CDR3 has 15 amino acids. The junction had 8 bases not matched to a gene; V was cut back by 6 bases and J by 6 bases. The CDR3 reads CASRGRASGGNEQFF. The CDR3 nucleotides read TGTGCCAGCAGGGGACGGGCTAGCGGGGGCAATGAGCAGTTCTTC.

Judged by abundance, this clone is medium-sized. The chain employs TRBV7-9 and TRBJ2-7, with D tentatively TRBD1 (6 bases). Germline V gene sequence: CDR1 SEHNR, CDR2 FQNEAQ (reference sequence). V dropped 5 bases and J dropped 8 bases, with 13 bases sitting between them. The CDR3 extends over 12 amino acids. CDR3 DNA: TGTGCCAGCAGCGCTGAAACAGGGAAGCAGTACTTC. Its translation is CASSAETGKQYF.